This entry is about one TCR beta chain. Adolescents were screened for latent TB by skin test and IGRA. Each donor contributed 95,000 or so T cells on average, unsorted. Here immunoSEQ multiplex PCR was the method, and the copy in TCRdb shows in-frame clones only, minus some. This sample carries 25,000 to 35,000 clones, approximately 95% of them seen once, and the ten largest clones take less than 5.5%. The data belong to a study of T cells in tuberculosis. The CDR3 totals 19 residues. The origin of this receptor is a donor aged 10 to 29 with latent tuberculosis or without tuberculosis infection. The sample taken for sequencing was PBMCs. V is TRBV21-1 and J is TRBJ1-6. TRBV21-1 is termed a pseudogene. For the CDR3, the DNA is TGTGCCAGCAGCCAGCTCACCGCGGTCCAGAGCTCCTATAATTCACCCCTCCACTTT. Translating it yields CASSQLTAVQSSYNSPLHF.